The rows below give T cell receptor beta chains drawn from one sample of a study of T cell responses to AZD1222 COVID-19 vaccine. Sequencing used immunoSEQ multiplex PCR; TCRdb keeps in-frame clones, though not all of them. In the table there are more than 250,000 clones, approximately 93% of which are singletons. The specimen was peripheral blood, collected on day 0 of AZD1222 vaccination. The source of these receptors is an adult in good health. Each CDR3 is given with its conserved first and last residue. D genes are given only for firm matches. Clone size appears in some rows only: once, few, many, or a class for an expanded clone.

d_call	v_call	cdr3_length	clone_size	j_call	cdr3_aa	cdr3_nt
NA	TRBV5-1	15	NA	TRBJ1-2	CASSQPSDLRGGYTF	TGCGCCAGCAGCCAGCCGTCCGACCTCCGAGGTGGCTACACCTTC
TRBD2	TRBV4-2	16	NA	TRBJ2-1	CASSPRGGSSYNEQFF	TGTGCCAGCAGCCCGAGGGGCGGGAGCTCCTACAATGAGCAGTTCTTC
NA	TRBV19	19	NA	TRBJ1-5	CASSMRGHLTVISNQPQHF	TGTGCCAGTAGTATGAGAGGCCATCTGACAGTTATTAGCAATCAGCCCCAGCATTTT
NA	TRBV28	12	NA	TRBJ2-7	CASSRTGYEQYF	TGTGCCAGCAGTCGGACGGGCTACGAGCAGTACTTC
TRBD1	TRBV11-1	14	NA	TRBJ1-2	CASRNRDRPYGYTF	TGTGCCAGCAGGAACCGGGACAGGCCATATGGCTACACCTTC
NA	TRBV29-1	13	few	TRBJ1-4	CSVGGLEGEKLFF	TGCAGCGTTGGGGGACTCGAGGGGGAAAAACTGTTTTTT
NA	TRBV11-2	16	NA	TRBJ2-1	CASSLIRGRSYNEQFF	TGTGCCAGCAGCTTAATTAGAGGTCGCTCCTACAATGAGCAGTTCTTC
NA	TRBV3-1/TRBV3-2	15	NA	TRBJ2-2	CASSQERVGSGELFF	TGTGCCAGCAGCCAAGAGCGAGTGGGTTCCGGGGAGCTGTTTTTT
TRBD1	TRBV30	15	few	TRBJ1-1	CAWSGLTGRHTEAFF	TGTGCCTGGAGTGGGTTGACAGGGAGACACACTGAAGCTTTCTTT
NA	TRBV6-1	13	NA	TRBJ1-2	CASSEPGRYGYTF	TGTGCCAGCAGTGAGCCAGGGCGCTATGGCTACACCTTC
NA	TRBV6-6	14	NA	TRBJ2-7	CASSGWDRSYEQYF	TGTGCCAGCAGCGGGTGGGACCGCTCCTACGAGCAGTACTTC
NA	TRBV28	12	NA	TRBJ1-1	CASSPKRLSAFF	TGTGCCAGCAGTCCCAAACGGCTGTCGGCTTTCTTT
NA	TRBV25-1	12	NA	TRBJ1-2	CASSYAGVGYTF	TGTGCCAGCAGTTATGCAGGGGTCGGCTACACCTTC
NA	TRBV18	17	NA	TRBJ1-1	CASSPLGPAHVNTEAFF	TGTGCCAGCTCGCCTCTTGGACCCGCGCACGTGAACACTGAAGCTTTCTTT
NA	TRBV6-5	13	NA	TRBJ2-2	CALWRSYTGELFF	TGTGCCCTTTGGAGGTCGTACACCGGGGAGCTGTTTTTT
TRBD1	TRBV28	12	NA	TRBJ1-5	CASTRQGRPQHF	TGTGCCAGCACCCGACAGGGCCGGCCCCAGCATTTT
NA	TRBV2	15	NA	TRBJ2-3	CASSGFREPTDTQYF	TGTGCCAGCAGTGGATTTCGGGAACCCACAGATACGCAGTATTTT
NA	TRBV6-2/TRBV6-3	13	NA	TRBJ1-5	CASSVTTNQPQHF	TGTGCCAGCAGTGTGACAACGAATCAGCCCCAGCATTTT
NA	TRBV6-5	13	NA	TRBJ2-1	CATRRTVDNEQFF	TGTGCCACCCGAAGAACAGTTGACAATGAGCAGTTCTTC
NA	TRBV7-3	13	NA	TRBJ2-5	CASSLGLGETQYF	TGTGCCAGCAGCTTAGGTCTAGGGGAGACCCAGTACTTC
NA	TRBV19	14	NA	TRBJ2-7	CASSSRLESNEQYF	TGTGCCAGTAGTTCTCGGCTAGAGAGCAACGAGCAGTACTTC
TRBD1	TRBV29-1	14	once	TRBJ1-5	CSVAQGARSQPQHF	TGCAGCGTTGCACAGGGGGCGCGTAGTCAGCCCCAGCATTTT
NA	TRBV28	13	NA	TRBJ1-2	CASSFRAGYGYTF	TGTGCCAGCAGTTTTCGGGCGGGCTATGGCTACACCTTC
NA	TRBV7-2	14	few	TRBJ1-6	CASSLAGGNSPLHF	TGTGCCAGCAGCTTAGCTGGCGGGAATTCACCCCTCCACTTT
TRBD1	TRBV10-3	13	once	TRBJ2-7	CAITRGQSYEQYF	TGTGCCATCACCCGGGGACAGTCCTACGAGCAGTACTTC
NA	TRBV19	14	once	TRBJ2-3	CASSMGNTVDTQYF	TGTGCCAGTAGTATGGGTAACACTGTAGATACGCAGTATTTT
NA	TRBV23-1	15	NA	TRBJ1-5	CASSLSRQSNQPQHF	TGCGCCAGCAGTCTGTCCCGACAGAGCAATCAGCCCCAGCATTTT
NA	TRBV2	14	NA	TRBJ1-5	CASSPGLSNQPQHF	TGTGCCAGCAGCCCAGGCCTTAGCAATCAGCCCCAGCATTTT
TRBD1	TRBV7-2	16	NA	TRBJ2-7	CASSLGTGRSSYEQYF	TGTGCCAGCAGCCTTGGGACAGGGCGAAGCTCCTACGAGCAGTACTTC
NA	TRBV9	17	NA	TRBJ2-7	CASSVGPGGALTSEQYF	TGTGCCAGCAGCGTAGGCCCCGGGGGCGCCTTGACGAGCGAGCAGTACTTC
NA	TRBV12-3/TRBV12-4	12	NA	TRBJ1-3	CASSFTGNTIYF	TGTGCCAGCAGTTTCACCGGAAACACCATATATTTT
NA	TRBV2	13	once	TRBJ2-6	CASRTSGANVLTF	TGTGCCAGCAGAACATCTGGGGCCAACGTCCTGACTTTC
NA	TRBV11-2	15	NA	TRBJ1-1	CASSLGNLMNTEAFF	TGTGCCAGCAGCTTAGGCAATTTGATGAACACTGAAGCTTTCTTT